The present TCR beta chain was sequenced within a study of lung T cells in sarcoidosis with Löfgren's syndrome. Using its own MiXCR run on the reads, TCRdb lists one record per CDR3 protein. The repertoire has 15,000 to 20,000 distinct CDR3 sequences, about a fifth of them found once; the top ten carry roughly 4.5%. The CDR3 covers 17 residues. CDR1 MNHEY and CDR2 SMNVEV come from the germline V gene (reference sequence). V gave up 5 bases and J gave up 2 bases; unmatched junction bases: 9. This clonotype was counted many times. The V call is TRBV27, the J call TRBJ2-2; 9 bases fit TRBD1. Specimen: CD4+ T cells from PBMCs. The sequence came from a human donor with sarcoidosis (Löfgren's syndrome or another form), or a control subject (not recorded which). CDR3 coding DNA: TGTGCCAGCAGTCACCTTAAGGGACAGGGAAACACCGGGGAGCTGTTTTTT. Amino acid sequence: CASSHLKGQGNTGELFF.